One and the same sample provided the 18 T cell receptor beta chains below, sequenced in a study of T-cell reconstitution after alpha-beta-depleted transplantation in children. Unique molecular identifiers were used in preparing the TCRbeta library. Each CDR3 protein gets one entry after TCRdb re-called the PCR reads with MiXCR. The sample includes about 980,000 distinct CDR3 sequences, roughly 31% seen only once; the top ten take over 25%. The sample was PBMCs, mostly from graft donor cells, taken 360 days after TCRalphabeta/CD19-depleted stem cell transplant. The receptors originated from a boy in the first two years of life who had a stem cell transplant for SCID, so the T cells may come from the graft donor.

V is TRBV11-2 and J is TRBJ2-3; 7 positions match TRBD2. Germline assignment: CDR1 SGHAT and CDR2 FQNNGV. The CDR3 is 19 amino acids. V shed 0 bases, J shed 2 bases, and the junction held 14 bases outside the gene matches. This chain's CDR3 is CASSLETGTELANTDTQYF. The CDR3 region has the DNA TGTGCCAGCAGCTTAGAAACGGGTACGGAACTAGCGAACACAGATACGCAGTATTTT.

V and J are TRBV28 and TRBJ2-3; 7 bases align to TRBD1. This CDR3 contains 14 residues. The trim removed 5 bases at V and 1 base at J, leaving 3 bases unmatched. Germline CDR1 reads MDHEN; CDR2 reads SYDVKM. The CDR3 reads CASSTGVGTDTQYF. In nucleotides, the CDR3 is TGTGCCAGCAGTACAGGGGTAGGCACAGATACGCAGTATTTT.

This clonotype was detected only a few times. The chain joins TRBV10-3 to TRBJ2-5, with D tentatively TRBD1 or TRBD2 (5 bases each). The germline gives CDR1 ENHRY, CDR2 SYGVKD. The CDR3 contains 16 residues. V lost 3 bases, J lost 2 bases, and 16 bases lay in between. The CDR3 protein is CAISEGGQTRQETQYF. In nucleotides, the CDR3 is TGTGCCATCAGTGAAGGAGGACAAACAAGGCAAGAGACCCAGTACTTC.

The J gene is TRBJ1-1, the V gene TRBV3-1; a weak D match, TRBD1 (5 bases). Between the trimmed V and J ends, which lost 3 bases and 1 base, there was a span of 9 bases. There are 14 residues in the CDR3. Germline CDR1 reads LGHDT; CDR2 reads YNNKEL (reference sequence). This CDR3 is CASSHYQGNTEAFF. CDR3 nucleotide sequence: TGTGCCAGCAGCCACTACCAGGGGAACACTGAAGCTTTCTTT.

A few counts support this clonotype. The V and J genes are TRBV6-5 and TRBJ2-2, with 7 positions matching TRBD2. The junction had 8 bases not matched to a gene; V was cut back by 0 bases and J by 4 bases. The CDR3 consists of 17 residues. The germline V gene has CDR1 MNHEY and CDR2 SVGAGI. The CDR3 is CASSYSRNSGGTGELFF. The CDR3 DNA sequence: TGTGCCAGCAGTTACTCCCGAAATTCGGGGGGCACCGGGGAGCTGTTTTTT.

This rearrangement joins TRBV20-1 to TRBJ1-2; perhaps TRBD1 as D (5 bases). CDR1 and CDR2 from the germline V gene are DFQATT and SNEGSKA (reference sequence). This CDR3 has 10 residues. V was shortened by 7 bases and J by 3 bases, with 6 bases between the two germline ends. The DNA for the CDR3 is TGCAGTGGGGGGGACTATGGCTACACCTTC. Protein product: CSGGDYGYTF.

With regard to this clonotype: The junction departs from germline at one end; a sequencing error may be responsible. The chain has TRBV29-1 and TRBJ2-3, with TRBD1 matching over 7 bases. The CDR3 sequence is 13 residues long. CDR1 SQVTM and CDR2 ANQGSEA come from the germline V gene. The CDR3 nucleotides read TGCAGCGTTGAGGGACAGAGCACAGATGCGCAGTATTTT. Amino acid sequence: CSVEGQSTDAQYF.

In this sample, this clonotype turned up a few times. The chain has TRBV9 and TRBJ2-3; 8 bases are a match to TRBD2. Germline values: CDR1 SGDLS, CDR2 YYNGEE. CDR3 length: 15 amino acids. Trimming cost V 4 bases and J 5 bases; bases outside gene matches: 9. The CDR3 loop reads CASSTRDGRGDTQYF. CDR3 sequence (DNA): TGTGCCAGCAGCACACGGGACGGGAGGGGAGATACGCAGTATTTT.

This chain uses TRBV27 with TRBJ2-7; 7 nucleotides agree with TRBD1. This CDR3 is 14 amino acids long. Looked up from germline, CDR1 is MNHEY and CDR2 is SMNVEV (reference sequence). J lost 2 bases, V lost 6 bases, and 7 bases had no gene match. DNA of the CDR3: TGTGCCAGCAGAAGACAGGGTTCGCCCTACGAGCAGTACTTC. It encodes CASRRQGSPYEQYF.

The chain links TRBV4-1 to TRBJ2-1; 8 bases are a match to TRBD1. In germline, CDR1 is MGHRA, CDR2 YSYEKL. With 6 bases clipped from V and 5 bases from J, the junction kept 3 bases outside the gene matches. This CDR3 is built from 13 residues. In DNA, the CDR3 is TGCGCCAGCAGTGGACAGGGTGACAATGAGCAGTTCTTC. It translates to CASSGQGDNEQFF.

In this sample, this clonotype turned up many times. The V and J genes are TRBV15 and TRBJ1-2; D might be TRBD1 (6 bases). Between the trimmed V and J ends, which lost 4 bases and 2 bases, there was a span of 8 bases. The CDR3 runs to 13 residues. The germline V gene has CDR1 LNHNV and CDR2 YYDKDF (reference sequence). CDR3: CATSTDRNYGYTF. In DNA form, the CDR3 reads TGTGCCACCAGCACCGACAGGAACTATGGCTACACCTTC.

This clonotype was counted ten times or more. The J gene is TRBJ1-5, the V gene TRBV28; D unclear. The V gene lost 6 bases and the J gene lost 1 base, with 16 bases spanning the gap. Per the germline V gene, CDR1 is MDHEN and CDR2 is SYDVKM. The CDR3 sequence is 16 residues long. The CDR3 spells CASSRLGRASNQPQHF. DNA for the CDR3: TGTGCCAGCAGCCGCTTGGGCCGGGCAAGCAATCAGCCCCAGCATTTT.

This clonotype was picked up a small number of times. This chain links TRBV4-1 with TRBJ2-5; D not certain. Germline V gives CDR1 MGHRA, CDR2 YSYEKL. CDR3 size: 16 residues. V lost 0 bases, J lost 2 bases, and 13 bases lay in between. Here the CDR3 reads CASSQDTSARQETQYF. The CDR3 bases are TGCGCCAGCAGCCAAGATACGTCGGCTAGACAAGAGACCCAGTACTTC.

This clonotype showed up just a few times. The chain combines TRBV12-3 or TRBV12-4 with TRBJ2-5; the D gene could be TRBD1 or TRBD2 (5 bases each). This CDR3 comprises 14 residues. Trimming cost V 7 bases and J 7 bases, with 19 bases left between them. CDR3: CASTSHGTGGTQYF. CDR3 bases: TGTGCCAGCACTTCACATGGGACCGGAGGGACCCAGTACTTC.

In its sample, this clonotype was seen a few times. The rearrangement uses TRBV27 and TRBJ2-2; D unresolved. The V and J ends lost 0 bases and 5 bases respectively, with 7 bases between them. Germline V gene lookup returns CDR1 MNHEY and CDR2 SMNVEV (reference sequence). The CDR3 covers 14 residues. The CDR3 is CASSLSRITGELFF. As DNA, the CDR3 is TGTGCCAGCAGTTTATCTCGGATTACCGGGGAGCTGTTTTTT.

This rearrangement joins TRBV7-9 to TRBJ2-5; 10 nucleotides agree with TRBD2. The CDR3 sequence is 21 residues long. The trim removed 7 bases at V and 0 bases at J, leaving 23 bases unmatched. Germline CDR1 SEHNR, CDR2 FQNEAQ (reference sequence). CDR3 DNA sequence: TGTGCCAGCACCGGCTTAAACGGTCAGCGGGGGGGCCACCCCTACCAAGAGACCCAGTACTTC. This translates into CASTGLNGQRGGHPYQETQYF.

V is TRBV12-3 or TRBV12-4 and J is TRBJ2-5; weak D call: TRBD1 (5 bases). The CDR3 runs 15 residues. Trimming shortened V by 5 bases and J by 6 bases, and 19 bases separated the two germline ends. CDR3 sequence reads: CASSSDRPLRKTQYF. The DNA of the CDR3 is TGTGCCAGCAGTAGCGACAGACCCTTACGGAAGACCCAGTACTTC.

The rearrangement joins TRBV6-5 to TRBJ2-2; TRBD1 agrees at 12 bases. CDR1 is MNHEY, CDR2 SVGAGI, per germline. The CDR3 is 15 residues long. Unmatched junction bases numbered 4, after V lost 4 bases and J lost 7 bases. The CDR3 DNA is TGTGCCAGCAGTTGGGACAGGGGGCCGATCGGGGAGCTGTTTTTT. Translation: CASSWDRGPIGELFF.